This is a list of T cell receptor beta chains from one sample in a study of T cell responses to AZD1222 COVID-19 vaccine. Sequenced by immunoSEQ multiplex PCR; TCRdb stores in-frame clones only, minus some. The table lists about 130,000 clones, around 85% of them singletons, with 7.5% to 8.5% in the top ten. The sample here was peripheral blood, taken on day 0 of AZD1222 vaccination. Every receptor here comes from an adult in good health. Each CDR3 is given with its conserved first and last residue. The D gene is left open where the match is weak. Not all rows give a size; the values are once, few, many and, for expanded clones, a class.

v_gene	abundance	j_gene	d_gene	CDR3aa	CDR3nt
TRBV18	-	TRBJ2-1	TRBD2	CASSLIAGDNEQFF	TGTGCCAGCTCACTGATAGCGGGGGACAATGAGCAGTTCTTC
TRBV7-8	once	TRBJ2-1	TRBD2	CASITSGVSYNEQFF	TGTGCCAGCATAACTAGCGGGGTTTCCTACAATGAGCAGTTCTTC
TRBV10-3	-	TRBJ2-6	-	CAIRAQPDRANVLTF	TGTGCCATCAGAGCACAACCAGATAGGGCCAACGTCCTGACTTTC
TRBV3-1/TRBV3-2	-	TRBJ2-7	-	CASSSVESAYEQYF	TGTGCCAGCAGCTCGGTCGAGTCCGCCTACGAGCAGTACTTC
TRBV12-3/TRBV12-4	-	TRBJ1-2	-	CASSLAMNGYTF	TGTGCCAGCAGTTTGGCAATGAATGGCTACACCTTC
TRBV5-1	-	TRBJ2-3	-	CASSLKPSLGDTQYF	TGCGCCAGCAGCTTGAAACCCAGTCTTGGGGATACGCAGTATTTT
TRBV19	-	TRBJ1-6	-	CASRGRVSSYNSPLHF	TGTGCCAGTAGAGGGAGGGTGAGCTCCTATAATTCACCCCTCCACTTT
TRBV7-6	-	TRBJ2-2	-	CASSLTRLENTGELFF	TGTGCCAGCAGCTTAACTCGTCTGGAGAACACCGGGGAGCTGTTTTTT
TRBV11-2	-	TRBJ2-7	-	CASTTQGSEQYF	TGTGCCAGCACCACCCAGGGGAGCGAGCAGTACTTC
TRBV7-9	-	TRBJ2-1	-	CASSFVAENNEQFF	TGTGCCAGCAGCTTCGTAGCGGAAAACAATGAGCAGTTCTTC
TRBV4-1	-	TRBJ1-2	-	CASSQDHRNYGYTF	TGCGCCAGCAGCCAAGATCACCGAAACTATGGCTACACCTTC
TRBV19	few	TRBJ1-5	-	CASRGGVSYLNQPQHF	TGTGCCAGTAGGGGGGGTGTGAGTTACCTCAATCAGCCCCAGCATTTT
TRBV10-1	-	TRBJ2-2	-	CASSEGSHGELFF	TGCGCCAGCAGTGAGGGCAGTCACGGGGAGCTGTTTTTT
TRBV7-9	-	TRBJ1-3	-	CASGEGNTIYF	TGTGCCAGCGGGGAAGGAAACACCATATATTTT
TRBV5-1	few	TRBJ1-4	-	CASSLGQGGVGEKLFF	TGCGCCAGCAGCTTGGGGCAGGGAGGGGTCGGTGAAAAACTGTTTTTT
TRBV3-1/TRBV3-2	-	TRBJ2-2	TRBD1	CASSQEWTGAGELFF	TGTGCCAGCAGCCAAGAGTGGACAGGGGCCGGGGAGCTGTTTTTT
TRBV9	-	TRBJ2-7	-	CASSVGVDTYEQYF	TGTGCCAGCAGCGTAGGGGTAGACACCTACGAGCAGTACTTC
TRBV29-1	-	TRBJ2-1	TRBD2	CSVESSGTGGSYNEQFF	TGCAGCGTTGAATCTAGCGGGACGGGTGGCTCCTACAATGAGCAGTTCTTC
TRBV5-4	-	TRBJ2-7	TRBD1	CASSHGQGAGEQYF	TGTGCCAGCAGCCATGGACAGGGGGCGGGCGAGCAGTACTTC
TRBV12-3/TRBV12-4	-	TRBJ1-2	-	CASSFPPRPTSF	TGTGCCAGCAGCTTCCCCCCCCGTCCTACGAGCTTC
TRBV27	-	TRBJ1-4	TRBD1	CAAGRDSNEKLFF	TGTGCCGCTGGCCGGGACAGTAATGAAAAACTGTTTTTT
TRBV19	-	TRBJ1-4	-	CASKGGATNEKLFF	TGTGCCAGTAAAGGGGGAGCAACTAATGAAAAACTGTTTTTT
TRBV10-3	-	TRBJ1-1	-	CAISGNTEAFF	TGTGCCATCAGCGGGAACACTGAAGCTTTCTTT
TRBV6-5	once	TRBJ1-3	TRBD1	CASSGQGVDTIYF	TGTGCCAGCAGCGGACAGGGTGTCGACACCATATATTTT
TRBV5-4	-	TRBJ2-6	TRBD1	CASSSLGQGSSGANVLTF	TGTGCCAGCAGCTCCCTGGGACAGGGAAGCTCTGGGGCCAACGTCCTGACTTTC
TRBV6-5	-	TRBJ1-4	-	CASGGWGHEKLFF	TGTGCCAGCGGGGGATGGGGGCATGAAAAACTGTTTTTT
TRBV4-1	-	TRBJ1-1	-	CASSQFQGHTEAFF	TGCGCCAGCAGCCAATTTCAGGGGCATACTGAAGCTTTCTTT
TRBV7-9	-	TRBJ1-1	-	CASSSLRRTLNTEAFF	TGTGCCAGCAGCTCACTCCGACGGACCCTGAACACTGAAGCTTTCTTT
TRBV24-1	-	TRBJ1-5	-	CATSAGGGGQPQHF	TGTGCCACCAGTGCGGGGGGAGGGGGTCAGCCCCAGCATTTT
TRBV30	few	TRBJ1-1	-	CAWSVLDHTEAFF	TGTGCCTGGAGTGTACTGGACCACACTGAAGCTTTCTTT
TRBV7-9	-	TRBJ2-7	TRBD1	CASSPRQGAHEQYF	TGTGCCAGCAGCCCCCGACAGGGGGCCCACGAGCAGTACTTC
TRBV10-3	-	TRBJ2-2	-	CAISAQGGTGELFF	TGTGCCATCAGTGCGCAGGGAGGCACCGGGGAGCTGTTTTTT
TRBV27	-	TRBJ1-6	-	CASTFGGSGNSPLHF	TGTGCCAGCACTTTTGGGGGTTCGGGGAATTCACCCCTCCACTTT
TRBV9	-	TRBJ1-3	-	CASGVGGGYSGNTIYF	TGTGCCAGCGGGGTCGGCGGGGGATACTCTGGAAACACCATATATTTT
TRBV3-1/TRBV3-2	-	TRBJ1-2	-	CASSLDTVGSRGYTF	TGTGCCAGCAGCCTCGATACGGTCGGCAGCCGGGGCTACACCTTC
TRBV9	-	TRBJ1-4	-	CASSPRQRINEKLFF	TGTGCCAGCAGCCCCAGACAGAGAATCAATGAAAAACTGTTTTTT
TRBV3-1/TRBV3-2	few	TRBJ2-5	TRBD2	CASSYIAGGPIETQYF	TGTGCCAGCAGCTATATAGCGGGGGGGCCCATAGAGACCCAGTACTTC
TRBV27	-	TRBJ1-3	TRBD1	CASSSQTGPPSGNTIYF	TGTGCCAGCAGTTCACAGACAGGGCCCCCCTCTGGAAACACCATATATTTT
TRBV5-6	few	TRBJ2-7	-	CASSLVQGPGEQYF	TGTGCCAGCAGCTTAGTCCAGGGGCCGGGGGAGCAGTACTTC
TRBV6-4	-	TRBJ2-3	-	CASSDSAGGNTDTQYF	TGTGCCAGCAGTGACTCTGCGGGCGGGAACACAGATACGCAGTATTTT
TRBV13	few	TRBJ2-1	TRBD2	CASSLGLTSENEQFF	TGTGCCAGCAGCTTAGGCCTGACTAGCGAGAATGAGCAGTTCTTC